The clone carrying this T cell receptor (beta chain) occurred many times. No antigen is known for it. This sample was included in a study of T cell repertoires in cytomegalovirus infection. Findings of the study overall: It was HLA-C-restricted CMV-specific TCR beta clonotypes that dominated the response ex vivo. Totalled public TCR beta family frequency picked out people who carried CMV plus the relevant HLA.

Via MiXCR, TCRdb re-called the reads, giving one row per CDR3 protein. The sample lists approximately 76,000 distinct CDR3 sequences, 3.7% occurring once. This TCR was sampled from a human donor in good health (CMV status not recorded). Some clones in this sample may be carry-over from other donors' samples. The sample consisted of PBMCs.

CDR3 nucleotide sequence: TGCAGTGCTAGAGTCCAATACAGGGGAAGCAATCAGCCCCAGCATTTT. Translating it yields CSARVQYRGSNQPQHF. The genes are TRBV20-1 and TRBJ1-5; 7 bases map to TRBD1. The germline V gene encodes CDR1 DFQATT and CDR2 SNEGSKA (reference sequence). The V and J ends lost 1 base and 1 base, in that order; junction bases with no gene match: 7. This CDR3 region has 16 residues.